These T cell receptor beta chains were read from a single sample in a study of beta chain features in type 1 diabetes. Data came from immunoSEQ multiplex PCR; TCRdb stores just in-frame clones and leaves some out. The sample includes tens of thousands of clones, 35% to 55% of them seen just once. Material for sequencing was stem cell memory CD4+ T cells from blood. The receptors were sampled from a man aged 30 to 45 with type 1 diabetes. Both conserved end residues are part of each CDR3. A D gene is named only where the DNA matches it firmly. Clone size is given for some rows only: seen once, a few or many times, or a class if the clone is expanded.

size: few; D: TRBD2; J: TRBJ2-1; V: TRBV19; DNA: TGTGCCAGTAGTAGGGGCCGACTAGCGGGTAATGAGCAGTTCTTC; CDR3: CASSRGRLAGNEQFF
size: .; D: TRBD2; J: TRBJ2-2; V: TRBV4-2; DNA: TGTGCCAGCAGCCAATATGAGGCGGGAGAGACCGGGGAGCTGTTTTTT; CDR3: CASSQYEAGETGELFF
size: few; D: .; J: TRBJ1-5; V: TRBV7-2; DNA: TGTGCCAGCAGTTTAGTCGGTGGAGGCAATCAGCCCCAGCATTTT; CDR3: CASSLVGGGNQPQHF
size: few; D: .; J: TRBJ2-7; V: TRBV5-4; DNA: TGTGCCAGCAGCCCCGTGGGGCCTGAAAACACCTACGAGCAGTACTTC; CDR3: CASSPVGPENTYEQYF
size: .; D: .; J: TRBJ2-4; V: TRBV2; DNA: TGTGCCAGCGCTGGACTAGCCAAAAACATTCAGTACTTC; CDR3: CASAGLAKNIQYF
size: .; D: TRBD1; J: TRBJ1-5; V: TRBV30; DNA: TGTGCCTGGAGTGGACAGGGTGATCAGCCCCAGCATTTT; CDR3: CAWSGQGDQPQHF
size: .; D: TRBD2; J: TRBJ2-7; V: TRBV5-1; DNA: TGCGCCAGCAGCTCAAACCCTAGCGGGAGGGCCTCGGGGCACTTC; CDR3: CASSSNPSGRASGHF
size: .; D: .; J: TRBJ1-1; V: TRBV6-5; DNA: TGTGCCAGCAGTACCCAGGGACACATGAACACTGAAGCTTTCTTT; CDR3: CASSTQGHMNTEAFF
size: few; D: .; J: TRBJ2-5; V: TRBV18; DNA: TGTGCCAGCTCACCTACCGGGAGAATAACTGGGGAGACCCAGTACTTC; CDR3: CASSPTGRITGETQYF
size: .; D: TRBD1; J: TRBJ2-7; V: TRBV18; DNA: TGTGCCAGCTCACCCGGGACAGGGCGAACCTACGAGCAGTACTTC; CDR3: CASSPGTGRTYEQYF
size: .; D: .; J: TRBJ2-2; V: TRBV15; DNA: TGTGCCACCAGCAGAGACCTCGAGGCCGGGGAGCTGTTTTTT; CDR3: CATSRDLEAGELFF
size: .; D: .; J: TRBJ2-2; V: TRBV7-2; DNA: TGTGCCAGCAGCCCTAGCCAACAGAACACCGGGGAGCTGTTTTTT; CDR3: CASSPSQQNTGELFF
size: few; D: TRBD2; J: TRBJ2-3; V: TRBV28; DNA: TGTGCCAGCAGTCCGGTGACTAGCGGGACAGCAGATACGCAGTATTTT; CDR3: CASSPVTSGTADTQYF
size: .; D: TRBD1; J: TRBJ1-1; V: TRBV10-3; DNA: TGTGCCATCAGTCCGGGACAGGGAACTTTCTTT; CDR3: CAISPGQGTFF
size: .; D: TRBD2; J: TRBJ2-3; V: TRBV28; DNA: TGTGCCGGGGGGCCTAGCGGGATCCCAGATACGCAGTATTTT; CDR3: CAGGPSGIPDTQYF
size: .; D: .; J: TRBJ2-7; V: TRBV27; DNA: TGTGCCAGCAATTTAAACAGGGTGACCCACGAGCAGTACTTC; CDR3: CASNLNRVTHEQYF
size: few; D: TRBD2; J: TRBJ2-1; V: TRBV14; DNA: TGTGCCAGCAGTCGGACTAGCGGGGTGTACAATGAGCAGTTCTTC; CDR3: CASSRTSGVYNEQFF
size: .; D: .; J: TRBJ1-1; V: TRBV7-8; DNA: TGTGCCAGCAGCTTAGTCGGGGTTTATGAAGCTTTCTTT; CDR3: CASSLVGVYEAFF
size: .; D: TRBD1; J: TRBJ1-4; V: TRBV7-9; DNA: TGTGCCAGCAGCACGACAGGGGGTAATGAAAAACTGTTTTTT; CDR3: CASSTTGGNEKLFF
size: .; D: .; J: TRBJ1-1; V: TRBV7-9; DNA: TGTGCCAGCAGAGAAAGGGAGAACACTGAAACTTTCTTT; CDR3: CASRERENTETFF
size: .; D: .; J: TRBJ2-7; V: TRBV2; DNA: TGTGCCAGCACCCAAGGGGCTGGCGGGTACTTC; CDR3: CASTQGAGGYF
size: .; D: TRBD2; J: TRBJ2-2; V: TRBV28; DNA: TGTGCCAGCAGTTTATCTGCTAGCGGATACACCGGGGAGCTGTTTTTT; CDR3: CASSLSASGYTGELFF
size: .; D: .; J: TRBJ2-7; V: TRBV19; DNA: TGTGCCAGTAGCCGCACGGGGCAGGGGAAGTACGAGCAGTACTTC; CDR3: CASSRTGQGKYEQYF
size: .; D: TRBD2; J: TRBJ2-1; V: TRBV14; DNA: TGTGCCAGCATTGCGGGAGAGTATGAGCAGTTCTTC; CDR3: CASIAGEYEQFF
size: .; D: TRBD2; J: TRBJ2-3; V: TRBV7-2; DNA: TGTGCCAGCAGCTTAGGAACGGGAGGGTCTTTCGCAGATACGCAGTATTTT; CDR3: CASSLGTGGSFADTQYF
size: .; D: TRBD2; J: TRBJ2-1; V: TRBV7-3; DNA: TGTGCCAGCAGTTCCAGTTTTAGCGGGAGGGCCCACAATGAGCAGTTCTTC; CDR3: CASSSSFSGRAHNEQFF
size: .; D: TRBD1; J: TRBJ2-7; V: TRBV15; DNA: TGTGCCACCAGCAGAGATATGACAGGGGATAACGAGCAGTACTTC; CDR3: CATSRDMTGDNEQYF
size: few; D: TRBD2; J: TRBJ2-1; V: TRBV10-3; DNA: TGTGCCATCACGACTAGCGGGAGCTCCTACAATGAGCAGTTCTTC; CDR3: CAITTSGSSYNEQFF
size: .; D: .; J: TRBJ1-2; V: TRBV6-5; DNA: TGTGCCAGCAGTTCAATCCTAGGTGGGGGCTACACCTTC; CDR3: CASSSILGGGYTF
size: few; D: TRBD1; J: TRBJ2-5; V: TRBV4-2; DNA: TGTGCCAGCAGCCAAGGTCCGGGACAGGGAATAGAGACCCAGTACTTC; CDR3: CASSQGPGQGIETQYF
size: few; D: TRBD2; J: TRBJ2-3; V: TRBV9; DNA: TGTGCCAGCAGCACCAGCGGGAGGGACACAGATACGCAGTATTTT; CDR3: CASSTSGRDTDTQYF
size: few; D: .; J: TRBJ2-7; V: TRBV28; DNA: TGTGCCACCGGGCGGGACTACGAGCAGTACTTC; CDR3: CATGRDYEQYF
size: .; D: .; J: TRBJ2-2; V: TRBV5-1; DNA: TGCGCCAGCAGCTTGGTTACGAACACCGGGGAGCTGTTTTTT; CDR3: CASSLVTNTGELFF
size: few; D: TRBD2; J: TRBJ2-1; V: TRBV10-3; DNA: TGTGCCATCAGTGAAGGGACTAGCGGGAGCAATGAGCAGTTCTTC; CDR3: CAISEGTSGSNEQFF
size: .; D: TRBD2; J: TRBJ2-1; V: TRBV19; DNA: TGTGCCAGTAGGGATGTACTAGCGGATGAGCAGTTCTTC; CDR3: CASRDVLADEQFF
size: .; D: TRBD2; J: TRBJ2-3; V: TRBV6-5; DNA: TGTGCCAGCAGTTACGGGGACTACAACACAGATACGCAGTATTTT; CDR3: CASSYGDYNTDTQYF
size: few; D: .; J: TRBJ2-7; V: TRBV5-1; DNA: TGCGCCAGCAGCTCTGGACAGTCCTACGAGCAGTACTTC; CDR3: CASSSGQSYEQYF
size: .; D: TRBD1; J: TRBJ1-3; V: TRBV7-9; DNA: TGTGCCAGCAGCTTAGGAATCAGGGGGACGGACACCATATATTTT; CDR3: CASSLGIRGTDTIYF
size: few; D: TRBD1; J: TRBJ2-7; V: TRBV14; DNA: TGTGCCAGCAGCCAACCTCCCGGGACAGGGCGCTACGAGCAGTACTTC; CDR3: CASSQPPGTGRYEQYF